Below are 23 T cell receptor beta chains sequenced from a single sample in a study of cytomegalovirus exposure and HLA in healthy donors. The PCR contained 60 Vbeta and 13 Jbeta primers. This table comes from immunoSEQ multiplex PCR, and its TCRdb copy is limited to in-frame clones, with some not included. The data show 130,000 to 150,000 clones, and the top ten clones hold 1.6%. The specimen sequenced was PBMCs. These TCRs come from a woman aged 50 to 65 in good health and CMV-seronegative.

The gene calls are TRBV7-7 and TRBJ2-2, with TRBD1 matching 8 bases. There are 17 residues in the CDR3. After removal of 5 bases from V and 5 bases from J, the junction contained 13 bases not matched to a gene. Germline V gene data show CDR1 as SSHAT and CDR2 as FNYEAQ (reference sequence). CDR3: CASSAAHGQGGTGELFF. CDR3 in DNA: TGTGCCAGCAGCGCAGCCCACGGACAGGGCGGAACCGGGGAGCTGTTTTTT.

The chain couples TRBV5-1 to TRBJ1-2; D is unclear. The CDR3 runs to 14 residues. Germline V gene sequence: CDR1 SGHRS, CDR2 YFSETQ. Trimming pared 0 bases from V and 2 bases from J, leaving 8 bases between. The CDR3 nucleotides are TGCGCCAGCAGCTTGGTGGAGGGAAACTATGGCTACACCTTC. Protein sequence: CASSLVEGNYGYTF.

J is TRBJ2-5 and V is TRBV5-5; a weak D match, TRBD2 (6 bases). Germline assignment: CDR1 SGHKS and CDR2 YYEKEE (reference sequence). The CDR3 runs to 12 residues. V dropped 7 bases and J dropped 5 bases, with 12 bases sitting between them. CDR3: CASGGSSETQYF. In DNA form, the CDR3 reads TGTGCCAGCGGAGGGAGTTCGGAGACCCAGTACTTC.

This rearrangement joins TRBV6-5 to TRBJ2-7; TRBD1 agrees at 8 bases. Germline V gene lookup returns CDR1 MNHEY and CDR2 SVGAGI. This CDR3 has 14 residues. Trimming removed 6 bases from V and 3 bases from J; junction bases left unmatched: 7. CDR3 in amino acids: CASSLPGGSYEQYF. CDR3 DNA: TGTGCCAGCAGCCTACCAGGGGGCAGCTACGAGCAGTACTTC.

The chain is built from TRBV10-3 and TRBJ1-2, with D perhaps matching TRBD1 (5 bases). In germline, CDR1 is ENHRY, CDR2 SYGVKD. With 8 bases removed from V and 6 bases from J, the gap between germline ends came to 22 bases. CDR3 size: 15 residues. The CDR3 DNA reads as TGTGCCATCGCCCTGGAGGGAGCCAGGGCCCATGGCTACACCTTC. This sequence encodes CAIALEGARAHGYTF.

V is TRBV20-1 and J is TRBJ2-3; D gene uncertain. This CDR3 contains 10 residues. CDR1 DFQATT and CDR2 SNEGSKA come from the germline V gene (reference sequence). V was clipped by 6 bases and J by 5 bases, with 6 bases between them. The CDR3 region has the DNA TGCAGTGCCCGAGGAGATACGCAGTATTTT. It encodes CSARGDTQYF.

CDR3 in DNA: TGTGCCAGCTGGGGAGCGGGGGACCACAATGAGCAGTTCTTC. Its translation: CASWGAGDHNEQFF. The J gene is TRBJ2-1, the V gene TRBV6-5; 8 positions match TRBD2. V gave up 8 bases and J gave up 5 bases; unmatched junction bases: 8. There are 14 residues in the CDR3. From germline, CDR1 is MNHEY and CDR2 SVGAGI.

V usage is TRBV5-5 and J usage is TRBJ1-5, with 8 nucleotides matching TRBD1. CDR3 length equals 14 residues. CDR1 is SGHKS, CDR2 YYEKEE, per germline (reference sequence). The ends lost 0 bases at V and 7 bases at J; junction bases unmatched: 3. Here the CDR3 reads CASSLGQGYQPQHF. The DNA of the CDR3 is TGTGCCAGCAGCTTGGGACAGGGGTACCAGCCCCAGCATTTT.

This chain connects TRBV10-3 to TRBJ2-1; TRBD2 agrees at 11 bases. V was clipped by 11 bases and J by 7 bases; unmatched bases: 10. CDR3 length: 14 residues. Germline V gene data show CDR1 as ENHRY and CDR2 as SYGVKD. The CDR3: CASEGLAGSNEQFF. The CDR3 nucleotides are TGTGCCTCTGAAGGACTAGCGGGTAGTAATGAGCAGTTCTTC.

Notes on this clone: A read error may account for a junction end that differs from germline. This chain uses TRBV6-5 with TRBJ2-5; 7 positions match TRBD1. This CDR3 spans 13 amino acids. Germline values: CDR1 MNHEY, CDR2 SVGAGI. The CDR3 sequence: CASRVRGQGTQYF. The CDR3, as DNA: TGTGCCAGCAGAGTGAGGGGGCAAGGGACCCAGTACTTC.

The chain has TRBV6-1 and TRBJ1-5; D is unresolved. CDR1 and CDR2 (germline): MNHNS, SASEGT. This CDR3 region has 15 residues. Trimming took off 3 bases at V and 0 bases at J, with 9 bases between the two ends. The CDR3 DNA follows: TGTGCCAGCAGTGAGTCGTCGTATAGCAATCAGCCCCAGCATTTT. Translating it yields CASSESSYSNQPQHF.

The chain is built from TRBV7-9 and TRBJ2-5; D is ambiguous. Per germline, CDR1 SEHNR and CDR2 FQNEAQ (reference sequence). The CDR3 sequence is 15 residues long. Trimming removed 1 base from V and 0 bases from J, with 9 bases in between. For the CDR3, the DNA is TGTGCCAGCAGCTTAGACGACGGGTACCAAGAGACCCAGTACTTC. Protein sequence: CASSLDDGYQETQYF.

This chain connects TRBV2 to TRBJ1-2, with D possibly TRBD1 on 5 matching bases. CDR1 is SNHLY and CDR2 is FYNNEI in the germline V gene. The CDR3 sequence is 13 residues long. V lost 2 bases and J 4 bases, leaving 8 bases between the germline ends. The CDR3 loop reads CASSESQGYGYTF. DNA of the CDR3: TGTGCCAGCAGTGAAAGCCAGGGCTATGGCTACACCTTC.

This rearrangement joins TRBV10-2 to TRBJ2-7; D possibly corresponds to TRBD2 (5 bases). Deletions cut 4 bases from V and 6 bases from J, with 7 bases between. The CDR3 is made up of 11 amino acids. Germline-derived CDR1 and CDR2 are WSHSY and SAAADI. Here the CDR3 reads CASSAGSEQYF. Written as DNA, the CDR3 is TGCGCCAGCAGTGCGGGGAGCGAGCAGTACTTC.

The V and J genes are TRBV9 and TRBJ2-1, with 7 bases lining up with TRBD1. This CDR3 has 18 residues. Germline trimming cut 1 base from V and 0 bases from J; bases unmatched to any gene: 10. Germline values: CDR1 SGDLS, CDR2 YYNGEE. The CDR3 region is CASSVRDSVGSSYNEQFF. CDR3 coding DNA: TGTGCCAGCAGCGTAAGGGACAGCGTGGGAAGCTCCTACAATGAGCAGTTCTTC. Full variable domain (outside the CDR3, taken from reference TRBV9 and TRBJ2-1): DSGVTQTPKHLITATGQRVTLRCSPRSGDLSVYWYQQSLDQGLQFLIQYYNGEERAKGNILERFSAQQFPDLHSELNLSSLELGDSALYFCASSVRDSVGSSYNEQFFGPGTRLTVL.

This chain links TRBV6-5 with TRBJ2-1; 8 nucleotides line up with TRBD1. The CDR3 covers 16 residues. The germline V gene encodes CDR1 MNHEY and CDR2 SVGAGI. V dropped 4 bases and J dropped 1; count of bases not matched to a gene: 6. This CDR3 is CASSSDRERSYNEQFF. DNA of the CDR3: TGTGCCAGCAGTTCGGACAGGGAAAGGTCCTACAATGAGCAGTTCTTC.

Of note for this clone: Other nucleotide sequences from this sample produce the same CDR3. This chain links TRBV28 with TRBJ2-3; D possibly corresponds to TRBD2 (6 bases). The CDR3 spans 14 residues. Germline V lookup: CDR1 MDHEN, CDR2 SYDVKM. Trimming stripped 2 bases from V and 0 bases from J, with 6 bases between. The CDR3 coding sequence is TGTGCCAGCAGTTTAGGGGGGAGCACAGATACGCAGTATTTT. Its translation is CASSLGGSTDTQYF. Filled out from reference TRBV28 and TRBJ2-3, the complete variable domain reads DVKVTQSSRYLVKRTGEKVFLECVQDMDHENMFWYRQDPGLGLRLIYFSYDVKMKEKGDIPEGYSVSREKKERFSLILESASTNQTSMYLCASSLGGSTDTQYFGPGTRLTVL.

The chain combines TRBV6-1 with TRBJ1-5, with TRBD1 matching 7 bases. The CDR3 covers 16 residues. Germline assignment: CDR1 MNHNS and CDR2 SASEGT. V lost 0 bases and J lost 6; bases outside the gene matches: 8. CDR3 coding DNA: TGTGCCAGCAGTGAAGCGTCACAGGGGAAGGGTCAGCCCCAGCATTTT. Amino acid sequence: CASSEASQGKGQPQHF.

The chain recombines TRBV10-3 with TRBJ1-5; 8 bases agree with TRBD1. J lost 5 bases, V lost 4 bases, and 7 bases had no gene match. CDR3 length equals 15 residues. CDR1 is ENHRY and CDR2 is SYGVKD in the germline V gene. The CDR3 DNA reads TGTGCCATCAGTGCCGATTCAGGGGGCTATCAGCCCCAGCATTTT. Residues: CAISADSGGYQPQHF.

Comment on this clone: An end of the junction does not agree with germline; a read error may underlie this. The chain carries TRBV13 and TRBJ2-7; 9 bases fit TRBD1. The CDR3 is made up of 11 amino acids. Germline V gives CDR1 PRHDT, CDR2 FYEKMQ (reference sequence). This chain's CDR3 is CAEGKGGTGWF. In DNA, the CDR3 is TGTGCCGAAGGTAAAGGGGGGACAGGGTGGTTC.

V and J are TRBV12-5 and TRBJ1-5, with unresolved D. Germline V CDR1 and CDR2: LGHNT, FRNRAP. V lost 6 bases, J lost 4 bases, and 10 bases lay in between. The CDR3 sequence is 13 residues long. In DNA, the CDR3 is TGTGCTAGTGGCGCGAGTAGAAATCAGCCCCAGCATTTT. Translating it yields CASGASRNQPQHF.

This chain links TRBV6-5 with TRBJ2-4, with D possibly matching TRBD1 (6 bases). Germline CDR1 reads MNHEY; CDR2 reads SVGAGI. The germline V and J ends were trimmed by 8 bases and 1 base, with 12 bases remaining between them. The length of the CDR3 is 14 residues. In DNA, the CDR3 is TGTGCCAGCCACAGGGCTTCGGCCAAAAACATTCAGTACTTC. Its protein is CASHRASAKNIQYF.

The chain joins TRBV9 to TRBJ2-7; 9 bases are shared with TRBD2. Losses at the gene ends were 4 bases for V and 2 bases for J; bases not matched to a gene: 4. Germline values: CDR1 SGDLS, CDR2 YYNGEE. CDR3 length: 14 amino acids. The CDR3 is CASSPGTSPYEQYF. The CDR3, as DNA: TGTGCCAGCAGCCCCGGGACTAGCCCCTACGAGCAGTACTTC.